This TCR beta chain is from a study of patients and donors after allogeneic stem cell transplantation. TCRdb analysed the RT-PCR reads with MiXCR anew, one entry per CDR3 protein. The sample holds 400,000 to 450,000 distinct CDR3 sequences, 16% seen once. The sequenced sample was blood, either unsorted or a sorted T cell fraction (not recorded which). This clonotype was sampled from a human donor who was either an allogeneic HSCT recipient or a stem cell or donor lymphocyte infusion donor (not recorded which). It is not recorded whose cells these are; they may come from a transplant donor.

The CDR3 DNA sequence: TGTGCCAGCAGCCAAGGTGTTAGCGGGGGGAGCCAAGAGACCCAGTACTTC. Its protein product is CASSQGVSGGSQETQYF. V gene TRBV4-2 combines with J gene TRBJ2-5, with TRBD2 matching over 10 bases. This CDR3 has 17 residues. From germline, CDR1 is LGHNA and CDR2 YNFKEQ. The V gene end was trimmed by 1 base and the J gene end by 1 base; junction bases not matched to a gene: 6.